What follows are 8 T cell receptor beta chains derived from one specimen sequenced in a study of OX40 agonist ivuxolimab in advanced cancers. Sequencing used immunoSEQ multiplex PCR; TCRdb keeps in-frame clones, though not all of them. The sample holds approximately 63,000 clones; roughly 88% are singletons and the top ten take roughly 1.1%. The specimen comprised CD4+ or CD8+ T cells sorted from blood, sampled in a trial of the OX40 agonist ivuxolimab. These receptors were obtained from an adult with an advanced solid tumor such as melanoma, head and neck, liver or kidney cancer.

This chain uses TRBV10-3 with TRBJ2-5; TRBD1 might be the D (5 bases). This CDR3 comprises 14 residues. In germline, CDR1 is ENHRY, CDR2 SYGVKD. Between the trimmed V and J ends, which lost 3 bases and 2 bases, there was a span of 10 bases. For the CDR3, the DNA is TGTGCCATCAGTGATACCTCAGGGCAAGAGACCCAGTACTTC. This sequence encodes CAISDTSGQETQYF.

The chain combines TRBV5-5 with TRBJ2-4; tentatively, D is TRBD1 or TRBD2 (5 bases each). This CDR3 has 14 amino acids. Germline CDR1 is SGHKS and CDR2 is YYEKEE (reference sequence). The V and J ends lost 3 bases and 6 bases respectively, with 13 bases between them. CDR3: CASSSEGAGNIQYF. In DNA form, the CDR3 reads TGTGCCAGCAGCTCCGAAGGGGCGGGAAACATTCAGTACTTC.

This chain links TRBV28 with TRBJ2-5; TRBD2 aligns across 9 bases. With 6 bases clipped from V and 5 bases from J, the junction kept 7 bases outside the gene matches. This CDR3 spans 14 amino acids. Germline CDR1 MDHEN, CDR2 SYDVKM. The CDR3 reads CASSLAGNAETQYF. Here the CDR3 DNA reads TGTGCCAGCAGCCTAGCGGGGAATGCGGAGACCCAGTACTTC.

V gene TRBV5-1 combines with J gene TRBJ2-5; TRBD2 matches 13 bases. V lost 0 bases to trimming and J lost 5 bases; unmatched junction nucleotides: 4. This CDR3 is 16 amino acids long. Per the germline V gene, CDR1 is SGHRS and CDR2 is YFSETQ. CDR3 protein: CASSLGLAGGSETQYF. The CDR3 region has the DNA TGCGCCAGCAGCTTGGGACTAGCGGGGGGTTCGGAGACCCAGTACTTC.

This clone is a singleton in its sample. The rearrangement uses TRBV19 and TRBJ1-2; 7 bases match TRBD1. The ends lost 3 bases at V and 4 bases at J; junction bases unmatched: 5. This CDR3 comprises 14 residues. Germline CDR1 and CDR2: LNHDA and SQIVND (reference sequence). The CDR3 is CASSIPTGRYGYTF. CDR3 in DNA: TGTGCCAGTAGTATCCCGACAGGGCGCTATGGCTACACCTTC.

The CDR3 DNA follows: TGTGCCAGCAGCCCCGGGACCTCCAGCTATGGCTACACCTTC. Protein sequence: CASSPGTSSYGYTF. The chain is built from TRBV5-6 and TRBJ1-2, with D maybe TRBD1 (5 bases). Between the trimmed V and J ends, which lost 4 bases and 4 bases, there was a span of 14 bases. Germline V gives CDR1 SGHDT, CDR2 YYEEEE. The CDR3 totals 14 residues. Full variable domain (rest looked up from reference TRBV5-6 and TRBJ1-2): DAGVTQSPTHLIKTRGQQVTLRCSPKSGHDTVSWYQQALGQGPQFIFQYYEEEERQRGNFPDRFSGHQFPNYSSELNVNALLLGDSALYLCASSPGTSSYGYTFGSGTRLTVV.

V usage is TRBV5-1 and J usage is TRBJ2-2; no firm D call. The germline CDR1 and CDR2 sequences are SGHRS and YFSETQ. V lost 4 bases and J 0 bases, leaving 13 bases between the germline ends. The CDR3 loop spans 16 amino acids. The CDR3 loop reads CASSPRPQSNTGELFF. CDR3 nucleotide sequence: TGCGCCAGCAGCCCGCGCCCTCAGTCGAACACCGGGGAGCTGTTTTTT.

The gene calls are TRBV5-1 and TRBJ2-2; D gene uncertain. The germline V gene encodes CDR1 SGHRS and CDR2 YFSETQ. Between the trimmed V and J ends, which lost 0 bases and 8 bases, there was a span of 8 bases. This CDR3 has 13 residues. DNA for the CDR3: TGCGCCAGCAGCTTGGACTATACGGGGGAGCTGTTTTTT. It encodes CASSLDYTGELFF.